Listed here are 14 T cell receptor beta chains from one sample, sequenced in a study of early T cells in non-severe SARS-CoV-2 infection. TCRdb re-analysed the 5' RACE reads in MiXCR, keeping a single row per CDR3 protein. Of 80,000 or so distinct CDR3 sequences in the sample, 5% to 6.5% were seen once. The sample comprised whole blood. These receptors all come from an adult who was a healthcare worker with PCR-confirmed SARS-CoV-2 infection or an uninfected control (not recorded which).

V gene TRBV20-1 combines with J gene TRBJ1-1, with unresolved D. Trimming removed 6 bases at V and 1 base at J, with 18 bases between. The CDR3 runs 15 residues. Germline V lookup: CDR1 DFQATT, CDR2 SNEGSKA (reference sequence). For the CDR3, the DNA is TGCAGTGCAAAGAGATCTGGCCTGAAGAACACTGAAGCTTTCTTT. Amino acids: CSAKRSGLKNTEAFF.

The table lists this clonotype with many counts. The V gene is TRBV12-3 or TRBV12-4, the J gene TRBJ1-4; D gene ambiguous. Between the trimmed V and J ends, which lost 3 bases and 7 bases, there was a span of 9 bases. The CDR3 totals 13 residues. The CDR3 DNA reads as TGTGCCAGCAGTTTGGGCGGGTCTGAAAAACTGTTTTTT. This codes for CASSLGGSEKLFF.

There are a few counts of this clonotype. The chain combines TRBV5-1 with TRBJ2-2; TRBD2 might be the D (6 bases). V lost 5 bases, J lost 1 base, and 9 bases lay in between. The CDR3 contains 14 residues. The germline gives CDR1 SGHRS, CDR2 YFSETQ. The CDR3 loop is CASRTRENTGELFF. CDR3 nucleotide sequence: TGCGCCAGCAGGACGCGGGAGAACACCGGGGAGCTGTTTTTT. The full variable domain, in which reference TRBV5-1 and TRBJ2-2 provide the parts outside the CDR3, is KAGVTQTPRYLIKTRGQQVTLSCSPISGHRSVSWYQQTPGQGLQFLFEYFSETQRNKGNFPGRFSGRQFSNSRSEMNVSTLELGDSALYLCASRTRENTGELFFGEGSRLTVL.

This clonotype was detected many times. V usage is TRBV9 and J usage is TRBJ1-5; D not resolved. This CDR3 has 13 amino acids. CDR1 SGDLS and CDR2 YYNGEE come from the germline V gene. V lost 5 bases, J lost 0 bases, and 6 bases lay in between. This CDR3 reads CASSRDSNQPQHF. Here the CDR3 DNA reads TGTGCCAGCAGTCGGGATAGCAATCAGCCCCAGCATTTT. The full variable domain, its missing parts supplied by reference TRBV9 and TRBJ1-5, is DSGVTQTPKHLITATGQRVTLRCSPRSGDLSVYWYQQSLDQGLQFLIQYYNGEERAKGNILERFSAQQFPDLHSELNLSSLELGDSALYFCASSRDSNQPQHFGDGTRLSIL.

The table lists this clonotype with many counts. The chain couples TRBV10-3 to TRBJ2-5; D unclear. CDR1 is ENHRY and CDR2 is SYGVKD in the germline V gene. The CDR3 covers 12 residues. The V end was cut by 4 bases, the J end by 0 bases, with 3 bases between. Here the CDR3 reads CAISVDQETQYF. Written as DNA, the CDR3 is TGTGCCATCAGTGTCGACCAAGAGACCCAGTACTTC.

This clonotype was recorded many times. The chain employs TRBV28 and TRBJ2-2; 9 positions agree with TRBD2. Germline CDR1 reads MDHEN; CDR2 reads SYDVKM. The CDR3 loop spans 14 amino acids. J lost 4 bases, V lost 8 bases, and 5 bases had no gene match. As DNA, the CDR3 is TGTGCCAGCTCCAGCGGGGGGCCCACCGGGGAGCTGTTTTTT. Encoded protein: CASSSGGPTGELFF.

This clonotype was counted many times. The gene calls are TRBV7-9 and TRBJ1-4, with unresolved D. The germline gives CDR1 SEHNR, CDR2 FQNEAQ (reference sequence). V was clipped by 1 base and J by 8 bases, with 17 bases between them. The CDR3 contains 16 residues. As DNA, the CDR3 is TGTGCCAGCAGCTTAGTCCGAGCAGTATTAGGGGAAAAACTGTTTTTT. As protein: CASSLVRAVLGEKLFF.

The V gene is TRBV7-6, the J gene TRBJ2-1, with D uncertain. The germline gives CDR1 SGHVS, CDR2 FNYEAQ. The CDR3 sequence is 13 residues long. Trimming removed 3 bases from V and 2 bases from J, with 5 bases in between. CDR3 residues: CASSFGPYNEQFF. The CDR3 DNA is TGTGCCAGCAGCTTTGGTCCCTACAATGAGCAGTTCTTC.

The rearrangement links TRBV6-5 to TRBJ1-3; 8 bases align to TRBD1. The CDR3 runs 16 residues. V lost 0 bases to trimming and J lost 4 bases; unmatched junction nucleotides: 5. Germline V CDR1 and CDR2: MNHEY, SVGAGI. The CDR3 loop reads CASSYSTGAGGNTIYF. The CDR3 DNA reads TGTGCCAGCAGTTACTCGACAGGGGCAGGCGGAAACACCATATATTTT.

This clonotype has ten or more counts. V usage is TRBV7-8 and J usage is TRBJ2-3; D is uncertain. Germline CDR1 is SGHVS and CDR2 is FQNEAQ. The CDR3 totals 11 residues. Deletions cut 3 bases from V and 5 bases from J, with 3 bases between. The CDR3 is CASSFGDTQYF. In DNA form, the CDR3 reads TGTGCCAGCAGCTTCGGAGATACGCAGTATTTT.

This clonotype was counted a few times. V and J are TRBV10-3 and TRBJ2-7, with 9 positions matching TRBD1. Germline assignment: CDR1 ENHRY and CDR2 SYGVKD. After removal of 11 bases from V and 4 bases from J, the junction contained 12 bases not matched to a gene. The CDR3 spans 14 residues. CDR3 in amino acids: CAVASDRGGYEQYF. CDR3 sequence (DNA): TGTGCCGTGGCCTCTGACAGGGGGGGTTACGAGCAGTACTTC.

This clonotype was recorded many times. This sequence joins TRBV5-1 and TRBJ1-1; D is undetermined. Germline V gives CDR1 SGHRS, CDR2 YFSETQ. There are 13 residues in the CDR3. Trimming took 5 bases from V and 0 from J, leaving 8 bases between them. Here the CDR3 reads CASRYRMNTEAFF. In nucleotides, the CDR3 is TGCGCCAGCAGGTACAGAATGAACACTGAAGCTTTCTTT.

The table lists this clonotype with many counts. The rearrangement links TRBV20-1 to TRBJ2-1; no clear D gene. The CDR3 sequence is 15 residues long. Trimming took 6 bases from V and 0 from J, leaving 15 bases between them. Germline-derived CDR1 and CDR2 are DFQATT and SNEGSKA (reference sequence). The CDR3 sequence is CSAGILDSSYNEQFF. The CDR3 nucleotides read TGCAGTGCGGGTATCCTTGATAGCTCCTACAATGAGCAGTTCTTC.

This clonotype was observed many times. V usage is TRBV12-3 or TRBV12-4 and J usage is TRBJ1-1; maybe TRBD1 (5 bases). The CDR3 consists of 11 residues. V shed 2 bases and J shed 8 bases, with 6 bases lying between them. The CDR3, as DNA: TGTGCCAGCAGTTTATACAGGGAAGCTTTCTTT. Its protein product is CASSLYREAFF.